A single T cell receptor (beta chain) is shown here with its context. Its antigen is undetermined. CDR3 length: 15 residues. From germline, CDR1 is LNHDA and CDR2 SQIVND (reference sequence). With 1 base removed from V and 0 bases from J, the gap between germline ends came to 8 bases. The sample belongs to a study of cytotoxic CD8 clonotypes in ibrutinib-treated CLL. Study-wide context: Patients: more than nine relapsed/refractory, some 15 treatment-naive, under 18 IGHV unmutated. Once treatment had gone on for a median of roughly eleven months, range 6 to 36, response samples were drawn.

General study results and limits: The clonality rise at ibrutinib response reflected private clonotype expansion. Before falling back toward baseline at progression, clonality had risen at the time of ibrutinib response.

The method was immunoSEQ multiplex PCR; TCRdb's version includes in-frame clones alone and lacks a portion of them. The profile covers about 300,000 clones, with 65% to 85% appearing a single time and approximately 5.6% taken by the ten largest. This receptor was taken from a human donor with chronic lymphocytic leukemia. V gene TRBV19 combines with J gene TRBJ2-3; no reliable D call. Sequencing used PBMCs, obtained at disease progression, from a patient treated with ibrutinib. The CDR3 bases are TGTGCCAGTAGTATAGGTGCGGCGAGCACAGATACGCAGTATTTT. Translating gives CASSIGAASTDTQYF.